The present TCR beta chain was sequenced within a study of cytomegalovirus exposure and HLA in healthy donors. Overall study results and limits: According to a later analysis, donors in an Asian-associated ancestry cluster reportedly had fewer N-insertions than the roughly 630-donor mean. Productive status was seen about 90% or about 30% of the time for most TCR beta V segments in an earlier analysis.

As for this clone: Its specificity is unknown.

Trimming removed 3 bases from V and 2 bases from J, with 7 bases in between. Germline-derived CDR1 and CDR2 are LNHDA and SQIVND (reference sequence). The CDR3 has 13 residues. PCR involved 60 Vbeta and 13 Jbeta primers. Data came from immunoSEQ multiplex PCR; TCRdb stores just in-frame clones and leaves some out. The top ten hold about 7.8% of the sample, which has under 200,000 clones, more than 9.5% seen once. Sequencing input: PBMCs. This chain joins TRBV19 and TRBJ1-1, with D possibly TRBD1 on 5 matching bases. This TCR was sampled from a man aged 50 to 60 in good health and CMV-seropositive. The CDR3 protein is CASSIGGNTEAFF. CDR3 sequence (DNA): TGTGCCAGTAGTATCGGGGGAAACACTGAAGCTTTCTTT.